This T cell receptor beta chain was obtained from a study of Graves' ophthalmopathy and Graves' hyperthyroidism. The wider study: Absence of ophthalmopathy within 18 months of follow-up defined stable hyperthyroidism.

Pregnancy or lactation, uncontrolled infections and other autoimmune diseases were grounds for excluding patients. Comment on this clonotype: Antigen specificity is unknown.

Study-level points and caveats: The 13-signature model separated ophthalmopathy from stable hyperthyroidism at around 90% sensitivity and roughly 83% specificity. Among thyroid clonotypes expanded above 0.001 frequency, most also appeared in blood.

The CDR3 is 16 residues long. The V gene's germline CDR1 is SGHTA and CDR2 FQGNSA. The V gene lost 5 bases and the J gene lost 0 bases, with 16 bases spanning the gap. Amplification of the TCR beta CDR3 regions used RNA transcripts (as template). First-round RT-PCR with HTBI primers preceded a second-round multiplex PCR. Via MiXCR, TCRdb re-called the multiplex PCR reads, giving one row per CDR3 protein. The sample lists about 1.2 million distinct CDR3 sequences; approximately 35% were seen once. The sequenced sample was peripheral blood or thyroid tissue (not recorded which). The chain recombines TRBV7-2 with TRBJ1-1; possible D gene TRBD1, 5 bases. The receptor was derived from an adult man with Graves' hyperthyroidism. The CDR3 loop reads CASSLQGGSMNTEAFF. CDR3 DNA: TGTGCCAGCAGCCTCCAGGGAGGGTCCATGAACACTGAAGCTTTCTTT. Full variable domain (rest looked up from reference TRBV7-2 and TRBJ1-1): GAGVSQSPSNKVTEKGKDVELRCDPISGHTALYWYRQSLGQGLEFLIYFQGNSAPDKSGLPSDRFSAERTGGSVSTLTIQRTQQEDSAVYLCASSLQGGSMNTEAFFGQGTRLTVV.